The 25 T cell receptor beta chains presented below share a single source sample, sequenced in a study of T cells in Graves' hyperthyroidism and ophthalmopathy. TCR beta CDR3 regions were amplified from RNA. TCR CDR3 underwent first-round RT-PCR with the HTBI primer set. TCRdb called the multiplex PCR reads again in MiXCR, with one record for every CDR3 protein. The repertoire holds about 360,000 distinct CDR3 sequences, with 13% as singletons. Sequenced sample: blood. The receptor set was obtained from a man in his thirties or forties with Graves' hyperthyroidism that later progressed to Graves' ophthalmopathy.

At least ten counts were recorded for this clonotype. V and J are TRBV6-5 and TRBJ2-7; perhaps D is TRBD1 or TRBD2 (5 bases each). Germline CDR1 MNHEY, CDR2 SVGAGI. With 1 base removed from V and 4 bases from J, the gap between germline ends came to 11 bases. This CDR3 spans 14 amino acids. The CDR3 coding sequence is TGTGCCAGCAGTTACTTGGGCAGGGAGTACGAGCAGTACTTC. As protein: CASSYLGREYEQYF.

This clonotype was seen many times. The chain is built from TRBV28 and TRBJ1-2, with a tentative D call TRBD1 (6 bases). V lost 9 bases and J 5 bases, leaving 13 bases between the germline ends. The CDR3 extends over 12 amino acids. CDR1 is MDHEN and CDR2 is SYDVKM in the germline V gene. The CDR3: CASKGVGYGYTF. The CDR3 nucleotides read TGTGCCAGTAAGGGGGTCGGGTATGGCTACACCTTC.

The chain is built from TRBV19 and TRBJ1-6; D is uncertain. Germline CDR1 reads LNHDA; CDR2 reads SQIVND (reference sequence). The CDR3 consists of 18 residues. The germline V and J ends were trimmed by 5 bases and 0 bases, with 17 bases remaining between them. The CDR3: CASSVDYILSSYNSPLHF. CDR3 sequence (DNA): TGTGCCAGTAGTGTGGACTATATCTTAAGCTCCTATAATTCACCCCTCCACTTT.

CDR3: CSAKTSGSSYEQYF. The CDR3 DNA reads TGCAGTGCTAAGACTAGCGGCAGCTCCTACGAGCAGTACTTC. The chain combines TRBV20-1 with TRBJ2-7, with 9 positions matching TRBD2. Germline CDR1 DFQATT, CDR2 SNEGSKA (reference sequence). The CDR3 spans 14 residues. V shed 4 bases and J 0 bases; nucleotides not matched to a gene: 4.

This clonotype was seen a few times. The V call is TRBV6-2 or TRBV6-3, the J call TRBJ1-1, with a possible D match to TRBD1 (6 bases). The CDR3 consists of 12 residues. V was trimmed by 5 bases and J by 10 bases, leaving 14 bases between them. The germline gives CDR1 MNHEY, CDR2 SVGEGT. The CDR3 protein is CASSPGAPRAFF. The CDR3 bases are TGTGCCAGCAGTCCAGGGGCACCGCGAGCTTTCTTT.

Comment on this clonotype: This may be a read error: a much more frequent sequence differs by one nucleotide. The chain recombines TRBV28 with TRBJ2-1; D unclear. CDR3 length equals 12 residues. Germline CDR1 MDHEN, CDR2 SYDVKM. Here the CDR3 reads CASGVTYDEQFF. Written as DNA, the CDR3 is TGTGCCAGCGGGGTAACCTACGATGAGCAGTTCTTC. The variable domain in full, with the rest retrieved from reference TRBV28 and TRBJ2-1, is DVKVTQSSRYLVKRTGEKVFLECVQDMDHENMFWYRQDPGLGLRLIYFSYDVKMKEKGDIPEGYSVSREKKERFSLILESASTNQTSMYLCASGVTYDEQFFGPGTRLTVL.

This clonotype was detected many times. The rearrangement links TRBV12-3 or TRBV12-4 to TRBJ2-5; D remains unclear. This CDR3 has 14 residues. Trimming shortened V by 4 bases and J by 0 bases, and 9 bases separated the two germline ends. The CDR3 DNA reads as TGTGCCAGCAGTTCAGGCTTGTACCAAGAGACCCAGTACTTC. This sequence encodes CASSSGLYQETQYF.

The DNA for the CDR3 is TGTGCCAGCAGCCCTGGGACAGGGCTGAAAAGCTACGAGCAGTACTTC. Amino acid sequence: CASSPGTGLKSYEQYF. The chain combines TRBV7-3 with TRBJ2-7, with 9 positions matching TRBD1. Looked up from germline, CDR1 is SGHTA and CDR2 is FQGTGA. The CDR3 totals 16 residues. Losses at the gene ends were 5 bases for V and 3 bases for J; bases not matched to a gene: 11.

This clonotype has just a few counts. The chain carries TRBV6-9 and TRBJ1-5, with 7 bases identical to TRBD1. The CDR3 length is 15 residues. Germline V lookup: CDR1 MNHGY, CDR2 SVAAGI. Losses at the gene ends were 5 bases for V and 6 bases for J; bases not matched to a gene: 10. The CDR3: CASSVAGGRGQPQHF. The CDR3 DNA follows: TGTGCCAGCAGTGTGGCAGGGGGAAGGGGTCAGCCCCAGCATTTT.

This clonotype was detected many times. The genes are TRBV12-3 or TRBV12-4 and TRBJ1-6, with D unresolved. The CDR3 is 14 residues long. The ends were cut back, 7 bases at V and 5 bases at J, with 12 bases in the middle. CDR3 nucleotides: TGTGCCAGCAAGACGTCAGGCCATAATTCACCCCTCCACTTT. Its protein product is CASKTSGHNSPLHF.

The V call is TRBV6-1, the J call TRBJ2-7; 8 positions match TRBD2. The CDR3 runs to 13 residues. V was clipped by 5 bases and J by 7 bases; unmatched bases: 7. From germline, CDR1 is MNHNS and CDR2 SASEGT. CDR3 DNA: TGTGCCAGCAGTAGAAGCGGGAGTTGGGAGCAGTACTTC. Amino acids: CASSRSGSWEQYF.

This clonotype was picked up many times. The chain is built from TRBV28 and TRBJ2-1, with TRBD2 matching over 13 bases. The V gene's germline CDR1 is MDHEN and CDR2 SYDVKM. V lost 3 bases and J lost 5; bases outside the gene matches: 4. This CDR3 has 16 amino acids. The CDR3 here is CASSFGGLAGNNEQFF. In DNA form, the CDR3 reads TGTGCCAGCAGTTTTGGGGGACTAGCGGGGAACAATGAGCAGTTCTTC.

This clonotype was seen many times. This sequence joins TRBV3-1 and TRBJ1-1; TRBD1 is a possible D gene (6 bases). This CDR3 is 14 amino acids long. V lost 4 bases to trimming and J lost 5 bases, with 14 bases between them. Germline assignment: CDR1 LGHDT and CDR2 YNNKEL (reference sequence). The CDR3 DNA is TGTGCCAGCAGCCCCCTCGGAGGGGGTACTGAAGCTTTCTTT. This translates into CASSPLGGGTEAFF.

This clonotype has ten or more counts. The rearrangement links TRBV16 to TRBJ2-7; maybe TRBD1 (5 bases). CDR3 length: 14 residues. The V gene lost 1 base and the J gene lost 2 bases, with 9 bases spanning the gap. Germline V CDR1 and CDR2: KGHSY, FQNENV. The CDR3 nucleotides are TGTGCCAGCAGCCAATACAGGCTCCCCTACGAGCAGTACTTC. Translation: CASSQYRLPYEQYF. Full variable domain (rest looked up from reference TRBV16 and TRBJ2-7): GEEVAQTPKHLVRGEGQKAKLYCAPIKGHSYVFWYQQVLKNEFKFLISFQNENVFDETGMPKERFSAKCLPNSPCSLEIQATKLEDSAVYFCASSQYRLPYEQYFGPGTRLTVT.

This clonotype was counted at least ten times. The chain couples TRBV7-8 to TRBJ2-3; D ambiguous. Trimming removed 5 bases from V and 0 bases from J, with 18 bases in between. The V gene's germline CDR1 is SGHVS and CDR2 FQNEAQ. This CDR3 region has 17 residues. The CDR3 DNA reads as TGTGCCAGCAGCCCCGAATACGCATCTCGTAGCACAGATACGCAGTATTTT. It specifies CASSPEYASRSTDTQYF.

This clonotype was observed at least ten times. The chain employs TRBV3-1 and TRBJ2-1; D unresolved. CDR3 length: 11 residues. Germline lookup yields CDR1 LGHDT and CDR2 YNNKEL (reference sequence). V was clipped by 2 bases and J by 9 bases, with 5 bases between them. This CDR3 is CASSQMSEQFF. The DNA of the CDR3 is TGTGCCAGCAGCCAAATGAGTGAGCAGTTCTTC.

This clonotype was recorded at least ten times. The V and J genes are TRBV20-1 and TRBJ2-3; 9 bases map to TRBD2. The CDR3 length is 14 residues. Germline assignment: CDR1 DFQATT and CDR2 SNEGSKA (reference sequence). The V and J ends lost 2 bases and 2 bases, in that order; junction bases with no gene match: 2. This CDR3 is CSARSGGLTDTQYF. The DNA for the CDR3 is TGCAGTGCTAGAAGCGGGGGGCTCACAGATACGCAGTATTTT.

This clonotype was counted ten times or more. CDR3 DNA: TGTGCCAGCAGTGATGGGGGTAATTCACCCCTCCACTTT. Encoded protein: CASSDGGNSPLHF. The chain employs TRBV2 and TRBJ1-6; tentatively, D is TRBD1 (5 bases). Trimming cost V 3 bases and J 6 bases, with 6 bases left between them. CDR3 length: 13 amino acids. The germline gives CDR1 SNHLY, CDR2 FYNNEI.

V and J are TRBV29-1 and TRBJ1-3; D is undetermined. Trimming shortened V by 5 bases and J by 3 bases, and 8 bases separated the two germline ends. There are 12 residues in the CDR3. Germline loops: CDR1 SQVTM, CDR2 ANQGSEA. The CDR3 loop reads CSVPGLGNTIYF. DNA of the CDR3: TGCAGCGTTCCGGGTCTTGGAAACACCATATATTTT.

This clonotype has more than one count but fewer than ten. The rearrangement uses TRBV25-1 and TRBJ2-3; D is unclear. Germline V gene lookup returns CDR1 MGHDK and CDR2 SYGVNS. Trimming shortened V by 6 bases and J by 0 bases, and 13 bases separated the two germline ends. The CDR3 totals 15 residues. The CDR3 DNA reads TGTGCCAGCAGACAATCCAGATCTAGCACAGATACGCAGTATTTT. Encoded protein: CASRQSRSSTDTQYF.

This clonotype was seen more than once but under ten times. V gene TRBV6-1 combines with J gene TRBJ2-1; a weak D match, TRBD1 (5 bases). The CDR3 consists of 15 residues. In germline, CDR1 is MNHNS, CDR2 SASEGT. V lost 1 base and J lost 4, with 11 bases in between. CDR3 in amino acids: CASSEGQMTYNEQFF. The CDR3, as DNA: TGTGCCAGCAGTGAAGGACAGATGACATACAATGAGCAGTTCTTC.

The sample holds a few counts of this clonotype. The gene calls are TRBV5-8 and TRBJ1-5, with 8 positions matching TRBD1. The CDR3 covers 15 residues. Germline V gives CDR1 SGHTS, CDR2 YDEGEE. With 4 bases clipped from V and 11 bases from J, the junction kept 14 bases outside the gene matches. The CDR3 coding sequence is TGTGCCAGCAGCCCGACAGGGGCGGCCTCGTTAGCCCAGCATTTT. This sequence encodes CASSPTGAASLAQHF. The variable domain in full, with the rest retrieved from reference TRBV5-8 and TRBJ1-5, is EAGVTQSPTHLIKTRGQQATLRCSPISGHTSVYWYQQALGLGLQFLLWYDEGEERNRGNFPPRFSGRQFPNYSSELNVNALELEDSALYLCASSPTGAASLAQHFGDGTRLSIL.

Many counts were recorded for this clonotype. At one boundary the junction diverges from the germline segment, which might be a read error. In DNA form, the CDR3 reads TGTGCCAGCAGTCACTCCTTCCACGGGGGTAACACTGAAGCTTTCTTT. Its protein product is CASSHSFHGGNTEAFF. This rearrangement joins TRBV6-5 to TRBJ1-1; tentatively, D is TRBD1 (5 bases). This CDR3 has 16 amino acids. Germline CDR1 is MNHEY and CDR2 is SVGAGI.

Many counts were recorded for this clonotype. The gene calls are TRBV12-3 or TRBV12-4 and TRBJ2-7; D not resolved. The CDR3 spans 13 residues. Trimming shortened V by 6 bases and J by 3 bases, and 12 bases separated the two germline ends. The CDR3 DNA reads TGTGCCAGCAGCTTCGGGCAGATCTACGAGCAGTACTTC. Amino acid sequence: CASSFGQIYEQYF.

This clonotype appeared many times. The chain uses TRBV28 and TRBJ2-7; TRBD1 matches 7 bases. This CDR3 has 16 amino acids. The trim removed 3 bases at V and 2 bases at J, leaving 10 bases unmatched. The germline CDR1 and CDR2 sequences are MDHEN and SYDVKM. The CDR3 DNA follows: TGTGCCAGCAGTTTCCCCCTCTCGACAGGGACCTACGAGCAGTACTTC. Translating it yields CASSFPLSTGTYEQYF.